What follows are 9 T cell receptor beta chains derived from one specimen sequenced in a study of blood T cells in healthy people across ages. Then a second PCR, running about 6 to 11 cycles, was carried out with a sample-barcoded 5' primer and a J-beta primer mix. TCRdb ran MiXCR on the 5' RACE reads and lists one entry per CDR3 protein. The data show around 780,000 distinct CDR3 sequences, around a quarter seen once. The sample also formed part of further work on T cells of mothers and their children.

The sample comprised blood. These receptors were obtained from a boy between 10 and 17 years old in good health.

The sample holds a few counts of this clonotype. This chain connects TRBV5-1 to TRBJ2-3, with a weak D call TRBD2 (6 bases). The germline CDR1 and CDR2 sequences are SGHRS and YFSETQ. V was pared by 4 bases and J by 4 bases, with 16 bases between. The CDR3 extends over 15 amino acids. The DNA for the CDR3 is TGCGCCAGCAGCCTATGGGGAGGTCAATCAGATACGCAGTATTTT. Protein sequence: CASSLWGGQSDTQYF.

This clonotype was found a few times. The CDR3 is CASNLREQGYNSPLHF. CDR3 sequence (DNA): TGTGCCAGCAACCTAAGGGAACAGGGATATAATTCACCCCTCCACTTT. V gene TRBV6-1 combines with J gene TRBJ1-6; possibly TRBD1 for D (6 bases). Trimming took 7 bases from V and 4 from J, leaving 17 bases between them. The length of the CDR3 is 16 residues. The germline V gene has CDR1 MNHNS and CDR2 SASEGT.

In this sample, this clonotype turned up many times. This CDR3 reads CASSFNPGSNTGELFF. In DNA form, the CDR3 reads TGTGCCAGCAGTTTTAATCCCGGGTCGAACACCGGGGAGCTGTTTTTT. The chain uses TRBV12-3 or TRBV12-4 and TRBJ2-2, with unresolved D. V was cut by 3 bases and J by 0 bases, with 11 bases left in between. The CDR3 is 16 residues long.

This clonotype was detected a few times. The V gene is TRBV6-5, the J gene TRBJ1-3, with 7 nucleotides matching TRBD1. V gave up 4 bases and J gave up 1 base; unmatched junction bases: 4. The CDR3 is 15 amino acids. Germline-derived CDR1 and CDR2 are MNHEY and SVGAGI. CDR3 bases: TGTGCCAGCAGTTCACAGGGGAGGTCTGGAAACACCATATATTTT. Translating gives CASSSQGRSGNTIYF.

This clonotype was counted many times. As DNA, the CDR3 is TGTGCCAGCAGCTTAGATGGAGGAGAACTGTTTTTT. It specifies CASSLDGGELFF. The J gene is TRBJ2-2, the V gene TRBV11-2; tentatively, D is TRBD2 (5 bases). CDR3 length equals 12 residues. The V gene's germline CDR1 is SGHAT and CDR2 FQNNGV. Trimming removed 0 bases at V and 14 bases at J, with 10 bases between.

This clonotype came up a few times. The chain joins TRBV5-1 to TRBJ2-5, with no clear D. The germline gives CDR1 SGHRS, CDR2 YFSETQ. The CDR3 sequence is 12 residues long. Trimming removed 5 bases from V and 4 bases from J, with 9 bases in between. The CDR3: CASRGNRETQYF. In nucleotides, the CDR3 is TGCGCCAGCAGGGGCAATCGAGAGACCCAGTACTTC.

This clonotype has a handful of counts. The chain joins TRBV7-3 to TRBJ2-1; TRBD2 matches 10 bases. V was clipped by 2 bases and J by 3 bases; unmatched bases: 13. This CDR3 has 19 amino acids. The germline gives CDR1 SGHTA, CDR2 FQGTGA. For the CDR3, the DNA is TGTGCCAGCAGCTTACGGTCTAGCGGGGGACCAACTATCTACAATGAGCAGTTCTTC. Its translation: CASSLRSSGGPTIYNEQFF.

In this sample, this clonotype turned up many times. The rearrangement joins TRBV20-1 to TRBJ2-7, with 8 bases aligning to TRBD1. After removal of 1 base from V and 9 bases from J, the junction contained 11 bases not matched to a gene. The CDR3 sequence is 14 residues long. Per germline, CDR1 DFQATT and CDR2 SNEGSKA (reference sequence). CDR3 DNA sequence: TGCAGTGCTAGAGGTGGGACAGGCTCGTGGGGGCAGTACTTC. Translation: CSARGGTGSWGQYF.

V and J are TRBV5-1 and TRBJ1-1; a possible D gene is TRBD1 (6 bases). CDR3 size: 12 residues. CDR1 and CDR2 (germline): SGHRS, YFSETQ. V lost 4 bases and J 4 bases, leaving 8 bases between the germline ends. As DNA, the CDR3 is TGCGCCAGCAGCGCGGACAGCACTGAAGCTTTCTTT. Protein: CASSADSTEAFF.